One sample yielded the 25 T cell receptor beta chains listed below, sequenced in a study of blood T cells in healthy people across ages. Combining a sample-barcoded 5' primer with a J-beta primer mix, a second PCR ran for 7 to 11 cycles. MiXCR, applied by TCRdb to the 5' RACE reads, yields one record per CDR3 protein. The sample shows roughly 1.5 million distinct CDR3 sequences, roughly 43% of them seen only once. The sample comprised blood. The receptors shown here come from a woman under 30 in good health.

This clonotype was seen ten or more times. This chain connects TRBV29-1 to TRBJ2-1; TRBD2 matches 9 bases. The CDR3 consists of 14 residues. V lost 5 bases, J lost 0 bases, and 2 bases stayed unmatched. Germline V gives CDR1 SQVTM, CDR2 ANQGSEA. The CDR3 loop reads CSVSGGSSYNEQFF. Here the CDR3 DNA reads TGCAGCGTTAGCGGGGGGAGCTCCTACAATGAGCAGTTCTTC.

The DNA of the CDR3 is TGTGCCAGCAGCTTAAGGGGGGTTAGCTCCTACAATGAGCAGTTCTTC. This gives the protein CASSLRGVSSYNEQFF. V usage is TRBV7-3 and J usage is TRBJ2-1; a possible D gene is TRBD2 (6 bases). The CDR3 is 16 residues long. V lost 1 base, J lost 0 bases, and 10 bases lay in between. The germline gives CDR1 SGHTA, CDR2 FQGTGA.

This clonotype was seen at least ten times. This rearrangement joins TRBV29-1 to TRBJ2-7; unclear D gene. Germline loops: CDR1 SQVTM, CDR2 ANQGSEA. CDR3 length equals 13 residues. V gave up 3 bases and J gave up 1 base, with 10 bases separating them. The chain's CDR3 is CSVDQTGSYEQYF. As DNA, the CDR3 is TGCAGCGTTGACCAGACGGGTTCCTACGAGCAGTACTTC.

The rearrangement links TRBV13 to TRBJ1-2, with a possible D match to TRBD1 (5 bases). V dropped 5 bases and J dropped 7 bases, with 17 bases sitting between them. CDR3 size: 14 residues. CDR1 is PRHDT and CDR2 is FYEKMQ in the germline V gene (reference sequence). The chain's CDR3 is CASSRGRGVRGYTF. The CDR3 nucleotides read TGTGCCAGCAGCCGTGGGAGGGGAGTGCGTGGCTACACCTTC.

Only a few counts were recorded for this clonotype. This chain connects TRBV29-1 to TRBJ1-1, with TRBD1 matching over 9 bases. CDR1 and CDR2 from the germline V gene are SQVTM and ANQGSEA. The J segment lost 4 bases and the V segment lost 3 bases, leaving 6 bases of the junction unmatched. The CDR3 contains 14 residues. The CDR3 DNA reads TGCAGCGTTGATACGGGACAGGGCATCACTGAAGCTTTCTTT. Protein: CSVDTGQGITEAFF. The whole variable domain, filled in from reference TRBV29-1 and TRBJ1-1, reads SAVISQKPSRDICQRGTSLTIQCQVDSQVTMMFWYRQQPGQSLTLIATANQGSEATYESGFVIDKFPISRPNLTFSTLTVSNMSPEDSSIYLCSVDTGQGITEAFFGQGTRLTVV.

J is TRBJ2-2 and V is TRBV7-8, with TRBD1 matching 7 bases. Germline values: CDR1 SGHVS, CDR2 FQNEAQ. V lost 3 bases and J lost 4; bases outside the gene matches: 5. CDR3 size: 15 residues. As DNA, the CDR3 is TGTGCCAGCAGCTTCGACAGGGCCGGCACCGGGGAGCTGTTTTTT. It codes for CASSFDRAGTGELFF.

V is TRBV20-1 and J is TRBJ2-1; 14 bases fit TRBD2. Germline CDR1 is DFQATT and CDR2 is SNEGSKA (reference sequence). V was pared by 6 bases and J by 4 bases, with 20 bases of the junction left unmatched. The CDR3 sequence is 20 residues long. The CDR3 DNA follows: TGCAGTGCCGCCGTAGGGCCGGGACTAGCGGGAGCCATGAAATACAATGAGCAGTTCTTC. Its protein is CSAAVGPGLAGAMKYNEQFF.

Of note for this clonotype: A read error may produce the germline difference seen at one junction end. The rearrangement joins TRBV20-1 to TRBJ2-3; D possibly corresponds to TRBD2 (7 bases). CDR1 is DFQATT and CDR2 is SNEGSKA in the germline V gene (reference sequence). The CDR3 has 15 residues. The CDR3 protein is CSARMQGRGTDTQYF. In nucleotides, the CDR3 is TGCAGCGCTAGAATGCAGGGGAGGGGCACAGATACGCAGTATTTT.

In regard to this clonotype: Germline and junction disagree at one end, which may indicate a read error. The rearrangement uses TRBV6-2 or TRBV6-3 and TRBJ2-7; unclear D gene. The CDR3 runs to 13 residues. Germline values: CDR1 MNHEY, CDR2 SVGEGT. CDR3 amino acids: CANSYVGFSEQYF. The CDR3 DNA sequence: TGTGCCAACAGTTACGTTGGGTTTTCCGAGCAGTACTTC.

This clonotype was counted only a few times. The CDR3 protein is CASSYGKWFNEKLFF. In nucleotides, the CDR3 is TGTGCCAGCAGTTACGGGAAATGGTTTAATGAAAAACTGTTTTTT. This sequence joins TRBV6-6 and TRBJ1-4, with D unresolved. The V end was cut by 2 bases, the J end by 4 bases, with 11 bases between. The CDR3 covers 15 residues. The germline V gene has CDR1 MNHNY and CDR2 SVGAGI (reference sequence).

This clonotype was counted between two and nine times. The chain links TRBV12-3 or TRBV12-4 to TRBJ1-2; 9 bases line up with TRBD1. CDR3 size: 13 residues. The trim removed 5 bases at V and 7 bases at J, leaving 5 bases unmatched. The CDR3 protein is CASSGRTGAGYTF. In DNA form, the CDR3 reads TGTGCCAGCAGTGGCCGGACAGGGGCTGGCTACACCTTC.

The chain uses TRBV4-3 and TRBJ1-5, with TRBD1 as a possible D gene (5 bases). Germline V CDR1 and CDR2: LGHNA, YSLEER. Trimming shortened V by 0 bases and J by 6 bases, and 15 bases separated the two germline ends. This CDR3 is 16 amino acids long. The CDR3 here is CASSQDSGQGIQPQHF. CDR3 nucleotides: TGCGCCAGCAGCCAAGATTCTGGTCAGGGCATTCAGCCCCAGCATTTT.

This chain connects TRBV6-2 or TRBV6-3 to TRBJ2-1, with TRBD1 matching over 9 bases. CDR1 MNHEY and CDR2 SVGEGT come from the germline V gene. The CDR3 totals 17 residues. Germline trimming cut 6 bases from V and 2 bases from J; bases unmatched to any gene: 11. The CDR3 is CASRRDRVSLAYNEQFF. The CDR3 nucleotides read TGTGCCAGCAGGCGGGACAGGGTAAGCCTTGCCTACAATGAGCAGTTCTTC.

A single count supports this clonotype. The chain couples TRBV7-2 to TRBJ2-3, with D hard to call. This CDR3 contains 13 residues. Deletions cut 5 bases from V and 6 bases from J, with 12 bases between. Germline-derived CDR1 and CDR2 are SGHTA and FQGNSA. CDR3 sequence reads: CASSATLIDTQYF. CDR3 sequence (DNA): TGTGCCAGCAGCGCGACTTTAATTGATACGCAGTATTTT.

The chain carries TRBV29-1 and TRBJ2-7; TRBD2 might be the D (5 bases). Germline lookup yields CDR1 SQVTM and CDR2 ANQGSEA. V was clipped by 7 bases and J by 7 bases, with 26 bases between them. CDR3 length: 15 amino acids. The CDR3 DNA sequence: TGCAGCGGGAGGCTTGCCAGAGCCCCCTACAATGAGCAGTACTTC. It specifies CSGRLARAPYNEQYF.

The sample holds many counts of this clonotype. The chain employs TRBV7-2 and TRBJ2-3; D uncertain. This CDR3 is 14 amino acids long. With 2 bases removed from V and 2 bases from J, the gap between germline ends came to 8 bases. Germline loops: CDR1 SGHTA, CDR2 FQGNSA. The CDR3 reads CASSLSLSTDTQYF. In nucleotides, the CDR3 is TGTGCCAGCAGCTTATCCCTTTCCACAGATACGCAGTATTTT.

The chain couples TRBV20-1 to TRBJ2-4; 7 bases line up with TRBD1. The germline CDR1 and CDR2 sequences are DFQATT and SNEGSKA (reference sequence). The CDR3 totals 19 residues. V was clipped by 1 base and J by 0 bases; unmatched bases: 15. The CDR3 reads CSARAVEGAVNLAKNIQYF. In DNA form, the CDR3 reads TGCAGTGCTAGAGCGGTTGAGGGGGCAGTGAACCTAGCCAAAAACATTCAGTACTTC.

This clonotype was seen a handful of times. The chain employs TRBV7-9 and TRBJ2-3; the D gene is possibly TRBD2 (5 bases). The CDR3 length is 14 residues. Looked up from germline, CDR1 is SEHNR and CDR2 is FQNEAQ (reference sequence). V dropped 2 bases and J dropped 3 bases, with 9 bases sitting between them. The CDR3 is CASSLHTGTDTQYF. Here the CDR3 DNA reads TGTGCCAGCAGCTTACATACGGGGACAGATACGCAGTATTTT.

This clonotype has a handful of counts. V and J are TRBV11-2 and TRBJ2-7, with D perhaps TRBD1 (6 bases). Trimming pared 5 bases from V and 4 bases from J, leaving 12 bases between. CDR1 and CDR2 (germline): SGHAT, FQNNGV. There are 13 residues in the CDR3. The CDR3 coding sequence is TGTGCCAGCAGCCCAGGGGCACGGTACGAGCAGTACTTC. This translates into CASSPGARYEQYF.

J is TRBJ2-1 and V is TRBV7-3; 9 bases line up with TRBD2. V gave up 2 bases and J gave up 7 bases; unmatched junction bases: 6. Germline V gene data show CDR1 as SGHTA and CDR2 as FQGTGA. This CDR3 has 15 amino acids. The CDR3 DNA reads as TGTGCCAGCAGCTTAGCGCTAGCGGGATTGAATGAGCAGTTCTTC. It translates to CASSLALAGLNEQFF.

The gene calls are TRBV7-2 and TRBJ1-2, with 11 bases matching TRBD1. Germline-derived CDR1 and CDR2 are SGHTA and FQGNSA. The CDR3 runs 14 residues. The V gene end was trimmed by 1 base and the J gene end by 7 bases; junction bases not matched to a gene: 2. The CDR3 DNA sequence: TGTGCCAGCAGCTTAGGGACAGGGGGCGGTGGCTACACCTTC. Translating gives CASSLGTGGGGYTF. The full variable domain, rest sourced from reference TRBV7-2 and TRBJ1-2, is GAGVSQSPSNKVTEKGKDVELRCDPISGHTALYWYRQSLGQGLEFLIYFQGNSAPDKSGLPSDRFSAERTGGSVSTLTIQRTQQEDSAVYLCASSLGTGGGGYTFGSGTRLTVV.

This rearrangement joins TRBV6-1 to TRBJ1-5; a possible D gene is TRBD1 (6 bases). Germline CDR1 MNHNS, CDR2 SASEGT. Deletions cut 6 bases from V and 0 bases from J, with 12 bases between. The CDR3 contains 15 residues. CDR3 sequence: CASREDRSSNQPQHF. The DNA for the CDR3 is TGTGCCAGCAGAGAGGACAGAAGTAGCAATCAGCCCCAGCATTTT.

The chain carries TRBV14 and TRBJ2-1, with a weak D call TRBD2 (6 bases). V lost 5 bases, J lost 4 bases, and 12 bases lay in between. The V gene's germline CDR1 is SGHDN and CDR2 FVKESK. The CDR3 covers 14 residues. The CDR3 DNA sequence: TGTGCCAGCAGCTCCCGGGACTTTTACAATGAGCAGTTCTTC. Protein product: CASSSRDFYNEQFF.

The chain links TRBV5-1 to TRBJ2-3, with 7 bases fitting TRBD2. Looked up from germline, CDR1 is SGHRS and CDR2 is YFSETQ. The length of the CDR3 is 13 residues. Trimming at V came to 4 bases and at J to 5 bases, leaving 4 bases not matched to a gene. Here the CDR3 reads CASSLAAIDTQYF. As DNA, the CDR3 is TGCGCCAGCAGCCTAGCGGCGATAGATACGCAGTATTTT.

The chain has TRBV21-1 and TRBJ2-1. TRBV21-1 is listed as a pseudogene. The CDR3 covers 18 residues. The CDR3 spells CASSPKERRRSRYNEQFF. The DNA of the CDR3 is TGTGCCAGCAGCCCAAAAGAGAGGAGAAGGTCCAGGTACAATGAGCAGTTCTTC.